The 32 T cell receptor beta chains presented below share a single source sample, sequenced in a study of cytomegalovirus exposure and HLA in healthy donors. Use of 60 Vbeta and 13 Jbeta primers characterized the PCR. Generated by immunoSEQ multiplex PCR, the TCRdb table keeps only in-frame clones and is missing some. The data show nearly 200,000 clones, around 79% seen once. What was sequenced was PBMCs. Every receptor here comes from a male donor in good health and CMV-seropositive.

The chain joins TRBV7-2 to TRBJ2-4; the D is unclear. CDR1 is SGHTA and CDR2 is FQGNSA in the germline V gene. The CDR3 spans 16 residues. V was shortened by 5 bases and J by 0 bases, with 14 bases between the two germline ends. CDR3 region: CASSPPSYLAKNIQYF. CDR3 DNA: TGTGCCAGCAGCCCACCTAGTTACCTAGCCAAAAACATTCAGTACTTC.

The chain joins TRBV6-5 to TRBJ1-1; 7 bases line up with TRBD1. Germline V gene lookup returns CDR1 MNHEY and CDR2 SVGAGI. The CDR3 covers 15 residues. V dropped 5 bases and J dropped 4; count of bases not matched to a gene: 10. The CDR3 nucleotides are TGTGCCAGCAGTCCGGGCGAGGGACAGTCCACTGAAGCTTTCTTT. Encoded protein: CASSPGEGQSTEAFF.

The chain employs TRBV19 and TRBJ2-2; TRBD2 aligns across 14 bases. CDR1 is LNHDA and CDR2 is SQIVND in the germline V gene (reference sequence). The CDR3 runs 18 residues. The junction had 12 bases not matched to a gene; V was cut back by 5 bases and J by 7 bases. Here the CDR3 reads CASSGGGLAGVVNGELFF. CDR3 nucleotide sequence: TGTGCCAGTAGTGGGGGGGGACTAGCGGGAGTGGTCAACGGGGAGCTGTTTTTT.

This clone was seen only a few times. CDR3 sequence (DNA): TGTGCCAGCAGCTTTCGGGACAGGCAGACCTACGAGCAGTACTTC. The encoded protein is CASSFRDRQTYEQYF. This rearrangement joins TRBV5-6 to TRBJ2-7; 8 bases match TRBD1. V was clipped by 2 bases and J by 2 bases; unmatched bases: 6. The CDR3 runs 15 residues. Germline-derived CDR1 and CDR2 are SGHDT and YYEEEE.

J is TRBJ2-6 and V is TRBV7-6; perhaps TRBD1 as D (5 bases). The CDR3 totals 15 residues. Germline CDR1 is SGHVS and CDR2 is FNYEAQ. V gave up 4 bases and J gave up 1 base, with 8 bases separating them. The CDR3 nucleotides are TGTGCCAGCAGCTCGACAGCGTCTGGGGCCAACGTCCTGACTTTC. Translating gives CASSSTASGANVLTF.

Here the CDR3 DNA reads TGTGCCAGTATGGGAGGGCCCCAGGCCTATGAAAAACTGTTTTTT. This codes for CASMGGPQAYEKLFF. The gene calls are TRBV19 and TRBJ1-4; D is ambiguous. Germline CDR1 LNHDA, CDR2 SQIVND (reference sequence). The CDR3 has 15 residues. V was pared by 7 bases and J by 6 bases, with 18 bases between.

The V and J genes are TRBV7-3 and TRBJ2-2, with 8 bases that match TRBD2. The germline V gene has CDR1 SGHTA and CDR2 FQGTGA. The CDR3 spans 16 residues. J lost 7 bases, V lost 5 bases, and 12 bases had no gene match. The CDR3 DNA reads TGTGCCAGCAGCCCGATGGGGACTAGTGGCATCGGGGAGCTGTTTTTT. Translated: CASSPMGTSGIGELFF.

This clone was counted a single time. CDR3 amino acids: CASSLTGGGYNEQFF. CDR3 coding DNA: TGTGCCAGCAGTTTAACGGGAGGTGGCTACAATGAGCAGTTCTTC. The J gene is TRBJ2-1, the V gene TRBV28; 7 nucleotides match TRBD2. The CDR3 spans 15 residues. The trim removed 2 bases at V and 3 bases at J, leaving 4 bases unmatched. CDR1 and CDR2 (germline): MDHEN, SYDVKM.

This rearrangement joins TRBV9 to TRBJ1-5, with D perhaps matching TRBD1 (5 bases). Germline V lookup: CDR1 SGDLS, CDR2 YYNGEE. V lost 4 bases to trimming and J lost 4 bases, with 15 bases between them. This CDR3 spans 15 amino acids. The CDR3 DNA reads as TGTGCCAGCAGCCTCGGGGGTGTGGTAAATCAGCCCCAGCATTTT. Protein product: CASSLGGVVNQPQHF.

A single count supports this clone. This sequence joins TRBV10-3 and TRBJ1-1; TRBD1 is a possible D gene (5 bases). CDR1 is ENHRY and CDR2 is SYGVKD in the germline V gene. This CDR3 contains 15 residues. Trimming took off 7 bases at V and 4 bases at J, with 19 bases between the two ends. DNA of the CDR3: TGTGCCATCACCCGGACCAGGGACTTGGGCACTGAAGCTTTCTTT. This codes for CAITRTRDLGTEAFF.

The chain employs TRBV30 and TRBJ1-4; tentatively, D is TRBD1 (6 bases). Germline assignment: CDR1 GTSNPN and CDR2 SVGIG (reference sequence). This CDR3 comprises 14 residues. The V end lost 6 bases, the J end lost 5 bases, and 16 bases lay between the germline ends. CDR3 loop: CACNTGTKNEKLFF. In nucleotides, the CDR3 is TGTGCCTGCAACACCGGGACAAAGAATGAAAAACTGTTTTTT.

A single count supports this clone. V and J are TRBV7-9 and TRBJ2-3; 13 bases are shared with TRBD2. V trimming: 5 bases; J trimming: 2 bases; junction bases outside the gene matches: 4. CDR3 length: 16 amino acids. The V gene's germline CDR1 is SEHNR and CDR2 FQNEAQ (reference sequence). The CDR3 loop is CASSMGLAGNTDTQYF. CDR3 nucleotide sequence: TGTGCCAGCAGCATGGGACTAGCGGGGAACACAGATACGCAGTATTTT.

This clone has just a few counts. The chain has TRBV11-2 and TRBJ1-2; D is ambiguous. Deletions cut 6 bases from V and 4 bases from J, with 12 bases between. Germline V CDR1 and CDR2: SGHAT, FQNNGV. This CDR3 comprises 13 residues. The DNA of the CDR3 is TGTGCCAGCAGTCGGACTTCGTCCTATGGCTACACCTTC. It specifies CASSRTSSYGYTF.

The J gene is TRBJ2-1, the V gene TRBV6-1; the D gene is possibly TRBD2 (5 bases). Trimming took 10 bases from V and 0 from J, leaving 13 bases between them. Looked up from germline, CDR1 is MNHNS and CDR2 is SASEGT. The CDR3 has 14 amino acids. This CDR3 is CAIRTGSSYNEQFF. CDR3 in DNA: TGTGCCATCCGTACTGGGAGCTCCTACAATGAGCAGTTCTTC.

The chain joins TRBV18 to TRBJ2-5, with a weak D call TRBD1 (6 bases). Trimming removed 3 bases from V and 5 bases from J, with 13 bases in between. Germline CDR1 is KGHSH and CDR2 is LQKENI. The CDR3 spans 14 residues. For the CDR3, the DNA is TGTGCCAGCTCACCCGGACAGCCTCCGGAGACCCAGTACTTC. Translation: CASSPGQPPETQYF.

The V call is TRBV6-5, the J call TRBJ2-1, with D possibly TRBD1 on 6 matching bases. Trimming pared 8 bases from V and 4 bases from J, leaving 18 bases between. This CDR3 contains 15 residues. Germline CDR1 reads MNHEY; CDR2 reads SVGAGI. The CDR3 DNA sequence: TGTGCCAGCCGTATGACCGGGACACGGTACAATGAGCAGTTCTTC. This encodes CASRMTGTRYNEQFF.

The chain recombines TRBV19 with TRBJ1-5; D not certain. The length of the CDR3 is 17 residues. Trimming pared 3 bases from V and 0 bases from J, leaving 15 bases between. Per the germline V gene, CDR1 is LNHDA and CDR2 is SQIVND (reference sequence). For the CDR3, the DNA is TGTGCCAGTAGTATGAAGCCTAGCGGATATAGCAATCAGCCCCAGCATTTT. Its protein product is CASSMKPSGYSNQPQHF.

The V call is TRBV19, the J call TRBJ2-7; tentatively, D is TRBD2 (7 bases). The germline CDR1 and CDR2 sequences are LNHDA and SQIVND (reference sequence). The CDR3 totals 16 residues. V lost 8 bases, J lost 1 base, and 21 bases lay in between. The CDR3, as DNA: TGTGCCAGTGGGGGCGGGCTAGCGGACCTTTCCTACGAGCAGTACTTC. As protein: CASGGGLADLSYEQYF.

The chain combines TRBV2 with TRBJ2-7, with 7 nucleotides matching TRBD1. V shed 7 bases and J 3 bases; nucleotides not matched to a gene: 9. This CDR3 comprises 14 residues. Germline V lookup: CDR1 SNHLY, CDR2 FYNNEI. CDR3 in amino acids: CASKPGTDYYEQYF. The CDR3 DNA reads as TGTGCCAGCAAGCCCGGGACAGACTACTACGAGCAGTACTTC. The full variable domain, in which reference TRBV2 and TRBJ2-7 provide the parts outside the CDR3, is EPEVTQTPSHQVTQMGQEVILRCVPISNHLYFYWYRQILGQKVEFLVSFYNNEISEKSEIFDDQFSVERPDGSNFTLKIRSTKLEDSAMYFCASKPGTDYYEQYFGPGTRLTVT.

The chain has TRBV6-4 and TRBJ1-5; no definite D call. The ends were cut back, 4 bases at V and 0 bases at J, with 7 bases in the middle. Germline V CDR1 and CDR2: MRHNA, SNTAGT. This CDR3 region has 14 residues. This chain's CDR3 is CASSVEPSNQPQHF. The CDR3 nucleotides are TGTGCCAGCAGTGTGGAGCCTAGCAATCAGCCCCAGCATTTT.

V is TRBV7-6 and J is TRBJ2-1, with D uncertain. V was cut by 5 bases and J by 13 bases, with 21 bases left in between. Per germline, CDR1 SGHVS and CDR2 FNYEAQ. This CDR3 has 14 amino acids. Written as DNA, the CDR3 is TGTGCCAGCAGCCTAGGAGATGTGGGCAAGAGTCAGTTCTTC. Translating it yields CASSLGDVGKSQFF.

The rearrangement uses TRBV7-2 and TRBJ2-1, with a tentative D call TRBD1 (7 bases). V was cut by 4 bases and J by 9 bases, with 16 bases left in between. Germline lookup yields CDR1 SGHTA and CDR2 FQGNSA. CDR3 length equals 14 residues. The CDR3 reads CASSSEQGGLEQFF. CDR3 bases: TGTGCCAGCAGCTCGGAGCAGGGGGGACTTGAGCAGTTCTTC.

The chain employs TRBV28 and TRBJ1-3, with D perhaps TRBD1 (6 bases). CDR3 length: 14 residues. Germline lookup yields CDR1 MDHEN and CDR2 SYDVKM. The V end lost 5 bases, the J end lost 4 bases, and 12 bases lay between the germline ends. The CDR3 spells CASSPGGTGNTIYF. In nucleotides, the CDR3 is TGTGCCAGCAGTCCGGGGGGCACAGGAAACACCATATATTTT.

The chain uses TRBV7-3 and TRBJ2-1, with D maybe TRBD2 (5 bases). There are 16 residues in the CDR3. Per germline, CDR1 SGHTA and CDR2 FQGTGA. Trimming shortened V by 0 bases and J by 2 bases, and 11 bases separated the two germline ends. CDR3 nucleotides: TGTGCCAGCAGCTTAACTAGCGACTCAACCTACAATGAGCAGTTCTTC. It yields the protein CASSLTSDSTYNEQFF.

The V and J genes are TRBV19 and TRBJ1-5; 9 bases are a match to TRBD1. The CDR3 contains 18 residues. Germline-derived CDR1 and CDR2 are LNHDA and SQIVND (reference sequence). J gave up 0 bases and V 5 bases, and 11 bases lay outside the gene matches. The CDR3 spells CASSSIRGQGYSNQPQHF. CDR3 bases: TGTGCCAGTAGTTCTATTAGGGGACAGGGTTATAGCAATCAGCCCCAGCATTTT.

This clone came up once. The CDR3 DNA reads TGTGCCAGCACCGAGGAGGGGTCTCGATACGAGCAGTACTTC. This translates into CASTEEGSRYEQYF. The chain has TRBV2 and TRBJ2-7; TRBD2 might be the D (6 bases). The V end was cut by 7 bases, the J end by 4 bases, with 17 bases between. This CDR3 is 14 amino acids long. The V gene's germline CDR1 is SNHLY and CDR2 FYNNEI.

V usage is TRBV6-5 and J usage is TRBJ1-2; 8 nucleotides agree with TRBD1. Per the germline V gene, CDR1 is MNHEY and CDR2 is SVGAGI. V lost 0 bases to trimming and J lost 2 bases; unmatched junction nucleotides: 2. The CDR3 covers 15 residues. In DNA form, the CDR3 reads TGTGCCAGCAGTTACTCCGGGACAGGAAACTATGGCTACACCTTC. Residues: CASSYSGTGNYGYTF.

This clone has just one count. V and J are TRBV5-1 and TRBJ2-1, with 14 bases identical to TRBD2. The trim removed 3 bases at V and 0 bases at J, leaving 5 bases unmatched. This CDR3 region has 18 residues. The germline V gene encodes CDR1 SGHRS and CDR2 YFSETQ. The CDR3 nucleotides are TGCGCCAGCAGCTCTGGACTAGCGGGAGGCCGCTCCTACAATGAGCAGTTCTTC. It yields the protein CASSSGLAGGRSYNEQFF.

On this clone itself: Germline and junction disagree at one end, which may indicate a read error. V gene TRBV7-7 combines with J gene TRBJ2-1; the match to TRBD2 covers 11 bases. Germline V gene data show CDR1 as SSHAT and CDR2 as FNYEAQ (reference sequence). The CDR3 has 14 amino acids. This chain's CDR3 is CASSLAGGRHEQFF. Here the CDR3 DNA reads TGTGCTAGCAGCTTAGCGGGGGGGCGTCATGAGCAGTTCTTC.

This chain links TRBV7-9 with TRBJ2-5, with 8 positions matching TRBD1. V was pared by 2 bases and J by 5 bases, with 7 bases of the junction left unmatched. This CDR3 is built from 15 residues. Germline values: CDR1 SEHNR, CDR2 FQNEAQ (reference sequence). For the CDR3, the DNA is TGTGCCAGCAGCTTATGGGACAGGATGGGGGAGACCCAGTACTTC. It translates to CASSLWDRMGETQYF.

The J gene is TRBJ2-7, the V gene TRBV29-1, with 8 bases fitting TRBD1. CDR3 length: 13 amino acids. The V gene's germline CDR1 is SQVTM and CDR2 ANQGSEA. V shed 7 bases and J 0 bases; nucleotides not matched to a gene: 5. CDR3 sequence: CSARTGSSYEQYF. The CDR3 nucleotides are TGCAGCGCAAGGACAGGGAGCTCCTACGAGCAGTACTTC.

The genes are TRBV5-4 and TRBJ2-1; 11 bases map to TRBD2. Germline assignment: CDR1 SGHNT and CDR2 YYREEE (reference sequence). The CDR3 runs to 17 residues. The V segment lost 4 bases and the J segment 4 bases; nucleotides outside the gene matches: 10. Here the CDR3 DNA reads TGTGCCAGCAGCCCTATTCTTCTAGCGGGGGGTTACAATGAGCAGTTCTTC. Amino acid sequence: CASSPILLAGGYNEQFF.